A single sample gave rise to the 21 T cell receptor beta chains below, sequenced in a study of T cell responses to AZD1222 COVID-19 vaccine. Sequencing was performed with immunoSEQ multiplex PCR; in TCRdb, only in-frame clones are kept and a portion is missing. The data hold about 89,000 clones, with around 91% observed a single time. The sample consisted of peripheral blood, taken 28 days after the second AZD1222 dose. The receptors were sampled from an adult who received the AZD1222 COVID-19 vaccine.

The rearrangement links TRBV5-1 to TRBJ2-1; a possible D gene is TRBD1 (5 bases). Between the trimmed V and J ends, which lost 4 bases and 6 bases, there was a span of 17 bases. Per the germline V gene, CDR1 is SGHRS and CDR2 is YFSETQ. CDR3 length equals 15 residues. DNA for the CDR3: TGCGCCAGCAGCCCGGTGCAGGGTTTATCCAATGAGCAGTTCTTC. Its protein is CASSPVQGLSNEQFF.

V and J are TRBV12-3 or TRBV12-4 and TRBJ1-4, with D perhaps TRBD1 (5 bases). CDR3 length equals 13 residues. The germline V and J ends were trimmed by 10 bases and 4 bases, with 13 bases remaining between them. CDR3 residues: CATRDSDNEKLFF. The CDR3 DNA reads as TGTGCCACCAGGGACTCAGATAATGAAAAACTGTTTTTT.

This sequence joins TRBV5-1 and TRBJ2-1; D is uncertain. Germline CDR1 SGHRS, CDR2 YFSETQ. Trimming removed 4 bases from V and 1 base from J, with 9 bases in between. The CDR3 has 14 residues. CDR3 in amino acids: CASSQDGSYNEQFF. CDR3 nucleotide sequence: TGCGCCAGCAGCCAGGACGGATCCTACAATGAGCAGTTCTTC.

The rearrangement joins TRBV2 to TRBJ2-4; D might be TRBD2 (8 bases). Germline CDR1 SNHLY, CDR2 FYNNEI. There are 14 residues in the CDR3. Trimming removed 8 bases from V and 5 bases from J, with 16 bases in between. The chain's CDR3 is CASGGGTAQNIQYF. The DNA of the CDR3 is TGTGCCAGCGGCGGGGGGACAGCACAAAACATTCAGTACTTC.

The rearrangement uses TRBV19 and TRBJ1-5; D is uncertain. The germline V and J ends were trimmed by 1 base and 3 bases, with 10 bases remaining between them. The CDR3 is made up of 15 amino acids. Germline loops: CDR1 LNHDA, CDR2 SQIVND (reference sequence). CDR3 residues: CASSIGGSVNQPQHF. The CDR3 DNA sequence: TGTGCCAGTAGTATAGGAGGATCCGTCAATCAGCCCCAGCATTTT.

CDR3 amino acids: CASSPAGTVYNSPLHF. Written as DNA, the CDR3 is TGTGCCAGCAGCCCCGCCGGGACAGTCTATAATTCACCCCTCCACTTT. The V and J genes are TRBV7-8 and TRBJ1-6; 7 bases are a match to TRBD1. CDR3 length: 16 residues. The trim removed 5 bases at V and 3 bases at J, leaving 7 bases unmatched. Germline CDR1 reads SGHVS; CDR2 reads FQNEAQ. Full variable domain (missing parts from reference TRBV7-8 and TRBJ1-6): GAGVSQSPRYKVAKRGQDVALRCDPISGHVSLFWYQQALGQGPEFLTYFQNEAQLDKSGLPSDRFFAERPEGSVSTLKIQRTQQEDSAVYLCASSPAGTVYNSPLHFGNGTRLTVT.

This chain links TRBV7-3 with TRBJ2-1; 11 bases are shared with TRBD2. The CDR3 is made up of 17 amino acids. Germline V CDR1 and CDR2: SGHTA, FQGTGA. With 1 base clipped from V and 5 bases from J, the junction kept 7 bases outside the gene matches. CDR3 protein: CASSLIPGLAGDNEQFF. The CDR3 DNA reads TGTGCCAGCAGCTTAATCCCCGGACTAGCGGGTGACAATGAGCAGTTCTTC. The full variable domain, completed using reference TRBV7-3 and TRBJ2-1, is GAGVSQTPSNKVTEKGKYVELRCDPISGHTALYWYRQSLGQGPEFLIYFQGTGAADDSGLPNDRFFAVRPEGSVSTLKIQRTERGDSAVYLCASSLIPGLAGDNEQFFGPGTRLTVL.

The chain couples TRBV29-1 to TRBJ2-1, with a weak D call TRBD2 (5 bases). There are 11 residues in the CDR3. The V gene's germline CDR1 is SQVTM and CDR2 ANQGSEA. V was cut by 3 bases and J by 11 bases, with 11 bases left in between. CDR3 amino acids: CSVDSGNKQFF. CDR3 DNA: TGCAGCGTTGACTCCGGGAATAAGCAGTTCTTC.

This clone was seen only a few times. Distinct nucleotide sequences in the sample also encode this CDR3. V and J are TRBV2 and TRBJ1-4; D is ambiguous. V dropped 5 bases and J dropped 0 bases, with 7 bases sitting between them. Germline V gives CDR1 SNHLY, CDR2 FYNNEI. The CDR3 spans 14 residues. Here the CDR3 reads CASSRGTTNEKLFF. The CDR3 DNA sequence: TGTGCCAGCAGTCGCGGAACAACTAATGAAAAACTGTTTTTT.

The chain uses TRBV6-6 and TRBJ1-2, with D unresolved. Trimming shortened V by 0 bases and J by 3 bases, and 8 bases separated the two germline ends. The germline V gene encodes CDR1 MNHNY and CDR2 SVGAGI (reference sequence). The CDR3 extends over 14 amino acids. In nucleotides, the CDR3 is TGTGCCAGCAGTTACTCAGCCGGGGACTATGGCTACACCTTC. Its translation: CASSYSAGDYGYTF.

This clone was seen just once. CDR3 DNA: TGCGCCAGCAGCTTGCAGGCTAGCGGGGGCGGAGATACGCAGTATTTT. Its translation: CASSLQASGGGDTQYF. The rearrangement links TRBV5-1 to TRBJ2-3; 10 positions match TRBD2. The CDR3 sequence is 16 residues long. The V gene end was trimmed by 1 base and the J gene end by 5 bases; junction bases not matched to a gene: 7. The germline V gene has CDR1 SGHRS and CDR2 YFSETQ.

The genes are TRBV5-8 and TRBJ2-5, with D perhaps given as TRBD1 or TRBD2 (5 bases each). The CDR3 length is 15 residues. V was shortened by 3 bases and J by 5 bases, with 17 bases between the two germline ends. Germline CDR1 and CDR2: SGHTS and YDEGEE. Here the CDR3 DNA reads TGTGCCAGCAGCTGGACCCCGGGACCCCGGGAGACCCAGTACTTC. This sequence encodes CASSWTPGPRETQYF.

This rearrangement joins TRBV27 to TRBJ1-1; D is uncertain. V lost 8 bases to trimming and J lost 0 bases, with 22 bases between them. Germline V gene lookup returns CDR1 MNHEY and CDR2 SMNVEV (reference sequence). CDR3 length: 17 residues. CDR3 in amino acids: CASLLRGSSRMNTEAFF. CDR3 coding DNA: TGTGCCAGCCTCCTAAGAGGGTCTTCCCGTATGAACACTGAAGCTTTCTTT.

The CDR3 bases are TGTGCCAGCAGTTTACCGCCTACGTTTGGACTACATAATGAGCAGTTCTTC. It translates to CASSLPPTFGLHNEQFF. V usage is TRBV27 and J usage is TRBJ2-1, with a possible D match to TRBD2 (6 bases). The CDR3 sequence is 17 residues long. Germline V gene sequence: CDR1 MNHEY, CDR2 SMNVEV (reference sequence). V shed 2 bases and J shed 7 bases, with 21 bases lying between them.

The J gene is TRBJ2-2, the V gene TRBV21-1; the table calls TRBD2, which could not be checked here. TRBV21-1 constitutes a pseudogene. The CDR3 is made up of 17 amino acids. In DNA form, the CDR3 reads TGTGCCAGCAGCCCTGGCGGGGACCCCAAGGGTGTCGGGGAGCTGTTTTTT. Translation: CASSPGGDPKGVGELFF.

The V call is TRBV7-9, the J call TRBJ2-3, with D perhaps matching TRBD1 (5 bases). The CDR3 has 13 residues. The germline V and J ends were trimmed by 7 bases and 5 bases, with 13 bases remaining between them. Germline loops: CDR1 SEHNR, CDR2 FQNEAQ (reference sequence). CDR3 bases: TGTGCCAGCACCTCAGACCAGGGAGATACGCAGTATTTT. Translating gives CASTSDQGDTQYF.

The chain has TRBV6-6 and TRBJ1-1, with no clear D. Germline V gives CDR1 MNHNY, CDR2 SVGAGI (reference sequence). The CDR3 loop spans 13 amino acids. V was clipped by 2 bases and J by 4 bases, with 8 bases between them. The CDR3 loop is CASSYRVTTEAFF. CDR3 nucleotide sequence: TGTGCCAGCAGTTACAGGGTTACCACTGAAGCTTTCTTT.

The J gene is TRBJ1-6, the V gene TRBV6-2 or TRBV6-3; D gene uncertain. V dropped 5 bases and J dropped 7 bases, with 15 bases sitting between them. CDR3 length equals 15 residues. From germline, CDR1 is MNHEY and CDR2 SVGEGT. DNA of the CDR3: TGTGCCAGCAGTAGAATGACTAATGGGAATTCACCCCTCCACTTT. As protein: CASSRMTNGNSPLHF.

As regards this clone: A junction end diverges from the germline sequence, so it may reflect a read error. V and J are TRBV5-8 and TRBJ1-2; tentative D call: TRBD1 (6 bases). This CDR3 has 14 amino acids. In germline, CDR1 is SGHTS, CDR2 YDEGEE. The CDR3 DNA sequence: TGTGCCAGCAGCTTAAGGAGGGGGAGACTTGGCCACACCTTC. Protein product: CASSLRRGRLGHTF.

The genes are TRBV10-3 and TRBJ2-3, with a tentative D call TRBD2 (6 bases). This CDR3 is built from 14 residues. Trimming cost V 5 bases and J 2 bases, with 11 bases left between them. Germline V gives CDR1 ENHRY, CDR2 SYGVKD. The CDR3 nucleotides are TGTGCCATCAGTCGGGGCGGGGACACAGATACGCAGTATTTT. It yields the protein CAISRGGDTDTQYF.

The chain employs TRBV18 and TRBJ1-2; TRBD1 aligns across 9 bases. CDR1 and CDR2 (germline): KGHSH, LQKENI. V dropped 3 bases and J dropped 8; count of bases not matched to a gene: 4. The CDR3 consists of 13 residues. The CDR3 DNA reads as TGTGCCAGCTCACCGGGACAGGGCGACGGCTACACCTTC. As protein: CASSPGQGDGYTF.